Following are 15 T cell receptor beta chains from one sample sequenced in a study of blood T cell repertoires in COVID-19 (dated by TCRdb to 2018 to 2020). The library relied on the immunoSEQ multiplex PCR assay. TCRdb carries this immuneACCESS record with in-frame sequences only. Its versions omit some clonotypes, under half of them owing to an unresolved V gene in the studies checked, with the rest unexplained. The sample yields roughly 70,000 clones; about nine tenths were counted once. Together, the top ten hold less than 0.55% of the sample. Sequencing input: peripheral blood. These receptor sequences come from a man over 45 with COVID-19, enrolled during active disease.

This chain joins TRBV23-1 and TRBJ1-2; tentatively, D is TRBD1 (5 bases). TRBV23-1 is given ORF status, its function remaining uncertain. This CDR3 is built from 12 residues. Trimming shortened V by 11 bases and J by 2 bases, and 12 bases separated the two germline ends. The CDR3 DNA is TGCGCCGGGGCAGACAGAAACTATGGCTACACCTTC. It encodes CAGADRNYGYTF.

The chain has TRBV5-1 and TRBJ2-7, with 8 bases aligning to TRBD1. V gave up 5 bases and J gave up 5 bases; unmatched junction bases: 9. The CDR3 spans 14 residues. Germline loops: CDR1 SGHRS, CDR2 YFSETQ. CDR3 sequence reads: CASREGTGRNEQYF. The CDR3 DNA follows: TGCGCCAGCAGGGAAGGGACAGGTAGGAACGAGCAGTACTTC. The full variable domain, with the rest looked up from reference TRBV5-1 and TRBJ2-7, is KAGVTQTPRYLIKTRGQQVTLSCSPISGHRSVSWYQQTPGQGLQFLFEYFSETQRNKGNFPGRFSGRQFSNSRSEMNVSTLELGDSALYLCASREGTGRNEQYFGPGTRLTVT.

The chain is built from TRBV5-8 and TRBJ1-5, with D possibly being TRBD1 (5 bases). V shed 4 bases and J shed 0 bases, with 8 bases lying between them. CDR1 and CDR2 from the germline V gene are SGHTS and YDEGEE. The CDR3 covers 14 residues. The CDR3, as DNA: TGTGCCAGCAGCCCGGGGGATAGCAATCAGCCCCAGCATTTT. As protein: CASSPGDSNQPQHF. The full variable domain, its missing parts supplied by reference TRBV5-8 and TRBJ1-5, is EAGVTQSPTHLIKTRGQQATLRCSPISGHTSVYWYQQALGLGLQFLLWYDEGEERNRGNFPPRFSGRQFPNYSSELNVNALELEDSALYLCASSPGDSNQPQHFGDGTRLSIL.

V usage is TRBV28 and J usage is TRBJ2-7; weak D call: TRBD2 (5 bases). This CDR3 contains 14 residues. Germline V lookup: CDR1 MDHEN, CDR2 SYDVKM. V was pared by 3 bases and J by 3 bases, with 12 bases between. CDR3 coding DNA: TGTGCCAGCAGTTTTTTGGACGGGAACTACGAGCAGTACTTC. Protein product: CASSFLDGNYEQYF.

V and J are TRBV7-2 and TRBJ1-2; D is perhaps TRBD1 (6 bases). The CDR3 runs 13 residues. CDR1 is SGHTA, CDR2 FQGNSA, per germline. V shed 5 bases and J shed 8 bases, with 15 bases lying between them. In nucleotides, the CDR3 is TGTGCCAGCAGCCCCCGTGGGGGCTGGGGCTACACCTTC. It is translated as CASSPRGGWGYTF.

This sequence joins TRBV2 and TRBJ1-2, with 10 bases matching TRBD1. From germline, CDR1 is SNHLY and CDR2 FYNNEI. This CDR3 has 13 residues. The V and J ends lost 7 bases and 7 bases, in that order; junction bases with no gene match: 6. The CDR3 is CASKGQGIRGYTF. Written as DNA, the CDR3 is TGTGCCAGCAAGGGACAGGGGATTCGTGGCTACACCTTC.

The V gene is TRBV10-3, the J gene TRBJ2-1; 12 bases are a match to TRBD2. The germline gives CDR1 ENHRY, CDR2 SYGVKD. The CDR3 consists of 14 residues. J was trimmed by 7 bases and V by 5 bases; bases with no gene match: 3. The DNA of the CDR3 is TGTGCCATCAGTTCGACTAGCGGGAGTAATGAGCAGTTCTTC. Protein sequence: CAISSTSGSNEQFF.

The chain joins TRBV6-6 to TRBJ2-7, with 8 positions matching TRBD1. Trimming removed 5 bases from V and 1 base from J; junction bases left unmatched: 10. The CDR3 is made up of 16 amino acids. The germline V gene has CDR1 MNHNY and CDR2 SVGAGI (reference sequence). The CDR3 protein is CASSRLRTGLSYEQYF. CDR3 coding DNA: TGTGCCAGCAGTCGACTCCGGACAGGGCTGTCCTACGAGCAGTACTTC.

CDR3 residues: CASSLPGTEYEQYF. CDR3 nucleotides: TGTGCCAGCAGCCTTCCCGGGACAGAATACGAGCAGTACTTC. The J gene is TRBJ2-7, the V gene TRBV5-4; 7 nucleotides agree with TRBD1. The V segment lost 4 bases and the J segment 4 bases; nucleotides outside the gene matches: 8. Germline V gives CDR1 SGHNT, CDR2 YYREEE (reference sequence). The CDR3 extends over 14 amino acids.

The chain uses TRBV12-3 or TRBV12-4 and TRBJ2-5; no firm D call. Deletions cut 3 bases from V and 5 bases from J, with 10 bases between. CDR3 length equals 13 residues. The CDR3 reads CASSFASRETQYF. Here the CDR3 DNA reads TGTGCCAGCAGTTTTGCTAGTAGGGAGACCCAGTACTTC.

V gene TRBV5-5 combines with J gene TRBJ1-6; 7 positions agree with TRBD1. Germline CDR1 and CDR2: SGHKS and YYEKEE (reference sequence). This CDR3 comprises 14 residues. The J segment lost 4 bases and the V segment lost 4 bases, leaving 2 bases of the junction unmatched. CDR3: CASSLQGYNSPLHF. The CDR3 nucleotides are TGTGCCAGCAGCCTACAGGGGTATAATTCACCCCTCCACTTT.

This clone has only one observation. V usage is TRBV4-3 and J usage is TRBJ1-5; a weak D match, TRBD1 (6 bases). Germline V gene data show CDR1 as LGHNA and CDR2 as YSLEER. This CDR3 is built from 14 residues. Deletions cut 4 bases from V and 6 bases from J, with 13 bases between. In nucleotides, the CDR3 is TGCGCCAGCAGCCGCATTACAGGGTCTCAGCCCCAGCATTTT. Amino acids: CASSRITGSQPQHF.

The chain is built from TRBV7-9 and TRBJ1-2, with 8 nucleotides matching TRBD1. There are 14 residues in the CDR3. V trimming: 1 base; J trimming: 8 bases; junction bases outside the gene matches: 6. Germline CDR1 SEHNR, CDR2 FQNEAQ (reference sequence). Here the CDR3 reads CASSLGTGMRGYTF. The CDR3 region has the DNA TGTGCCAGCAGCTTAGGGACAGGGATGAGGGGCTACACCTTC.

The chain couples TRBV5-4 to TRBJ2-2, with D maybe TRBD2 (6 bases). CDR3 size: 15 residues. Germline V CDR1 and CDR2: SGHNT, YYREEE (reference sequence). Trimming took 4 bases from V and 5 from J, leaving 15 bases between them. The CDR3 nucleotides are TGTGCCAGCAGCACAGGATCTCGGGGGACCGGGGAGCTGTTTTTT. Encoded protein: CASSTGSRGTGELFF.

This chain links TRBV2 with TRBJ2-1; tentative D call: TRBD1 (6 bases). This CDR3 has 15 residues. Germline loops: CDR1 SNHLY, CDR2 FYNNEI. Trimming left V 6 bases short and J 6 bases short, with 18 bases between. The CDR3 DNA reads as TGTGCCAGCAGCGCTACCGGGACATCAGGCAATGAGCAGTTCTTC. Amino acid sequence: CASSATGTSGNEQFF. Based on the CDR3 plus reference TRBV2 and TRBJ2-1, the full variable domain is EPEVTQTPSHQVTQMGQEVILRCVPISNHLYFYWYRQILGQKVEFLVSFYNNEISEKSEIFDDQFSVERPDGSNFTLKIRSTKLEDSAMYFCASSATGTSGNEQFFGPGTRLTVL.